This entry lists 27 T cell receptor beta chains sequenced from one sample in a study of T cell repertoires in cytomegalovirus infection. MiXCR, run by TCRdb on the reads, gives a single entry per CDR3 protein. Here the sample spans fewer than 200,000 distinct CDR3 sequences, approximately 19% being singletons. Material for sequencing was PBMCs. Source of these receptors: a human donor in good health (CMV status not recorded). Some clones in this sample may be carry-over from other donors' samples.

This clonotype showed up just a few times. V and J are TRBV27 and TRBJ2-1; tentative D call: TRBD1 (7 bases). The CDR3 extends over 12 amino acids. Germline V gene lookup returns CDR1 MNHEY and CDR2 SMNVEV (reference sequence). Trimming pared 6 bases from V and 10 bases from J, leaving 13 bases between. CDR3 protein: CASSPRGEEQFF. Here the CDR3 DNA reads TGTGCCAGCAGCCCCAGGGGGGAGGAGCAGTTCTTC.

DNA for the CDR3: TGTGCCAGCAGGGAAGCGTCGGAGACCCAGTACTTC. As protein: CASREASETQYF. The gene calls are TRBV25-1 and TRBJ2-5; no reliable D call. V was cut by 6 bases and J by 5 bases, with 10 bases left in between. The germline gives CDR1 MGHDK, CDR2 SYGVNS. The CDR3 runs to 12 residues.

The chain joins TRBV25-1 to TRBJ2-2; D perhaps matches TRBD1 (6 bases). Germline V gene sequence: CDR1 MGHDK, CDR2 SYGVNS. The CDR3 loop spans 14 amino acids. Trimming pared 3 bases from V and 5 bases from J, leaving 10 bases between. CDR3 nucleotide sequence: TGTGCCAGCAGTGAGAGAACAGGGACCGGGGAGCTGTTTTTT. It yields the protein CASSERTGTGELFF.

This clonotype came up a few times. The chain links TRBV15 to TRBJ1-5, with TRBD1 identical over 8 bases. Germline V gives CDR1 LNHNV, CDR2 YYDKDF (reference sequence). The CDR3 is made up of 15 amino acids. V lost 3 bases to trimming and J lost 10 bases; unmatched junction nucleotides: 11. The CDR3 DNA reads TGTGCCACCAGCAGGCGGGACAGGACAATCAGCCCCCAGCATTTT. This sequence encodes CATSRRDRTISPQHF.

This clonotype was counted only a few times. Compared with germline, one end of the junction differs, possibly owing to a read error. The rearrangement uses TRBV7-8 and TRBJ2-7; D is ambiguous. The germline CDR1 and CDR2 sequences are SGHVS and FQNEAQ. This CDR3 has 12 residues. The CDR3 sequence is CASSLPSYERYF. CDR3 in DNA: TGTGCCAGCAGCTTACCCTCCTACGAGCGGTACTTC.

The chain carries TRBV6-5 and TRBJ2-1; TRBD1 agrees at 8 bases. The CDR3 has 16 residues. V lost 2 bases, J lost 6 bases, and 9 bases stayed unmatched. Germline CDR1 and CDR2: MNHEY and SVGAGI. The CDR3 spells CASSYRRSDRVNEQFF. CDR3 nucleotides: TGTGCCAGCAGTTACCGGAGATCGGACAGGGTCAATGAGCAGTTCTTC.

This clonotype was detected only a few times. The chain combines TRBV13 with TRBJ1-1; D might be TRBD1 (6 bases). CDR3 length: 14 residues. V lost 9 bases, J lost 4 bases, and 18 bases lay in between. Germline CDR1 is PRHDT and CDR2 is FYEKMQ (reference sequence). This CDR3 reads CASLRRDRLTEAFF. The CDR3 DNA reads TGTGCCAGTCTTAGACGAGACAGGCTCACTGAAGCTTTCTTT.

The CDR3, as DNA: TGCAGCGTTGGGTTGGGACAGGCTGGAAACACCATATATTTT. As protein: CSVGLGQAGNTIYF. The chain couples TRBV29-1 to TRBJ1-3; the match to TRBD1 covers 8 bases. The ends lost 4 bases at V and 2 bases at J; junction bases unmatched: 4. CDR3 length: 14 residues. Looked up from germline, CDR1 is SQVTM and CDR2 is ANQGSEA.

This clonotype was seen many times. This chain connects TRBV29-1 to TRBJ2-3; the D gene is possibly TRBD2 (5 bases). The V and J ends lost 0 bases and 2 bases respectively, with 15 bases between them. Per the germline V gene, CDR1 is SQVTM and CDR2 is ANQGSEA. This CDR3 contains 16 residues. CDR3 nucleotide sequence: TGCAGCGTTGAAGATATCAGGTCTAGCTTCACAGATACGCAGTATTTT. Its translation: CSVEDIRSSFTDTQYF.

This clonotype occurred a few times. The rearrangement links TRBV6-2 or TRBV6-3 to TRBJ2-7, with D hard to call. The CDR3 totals 13 residues. V lost 5 bases and J lost 1, with 9 bases in between. Germline V gene sequence: CDR1 MNHEY, CDR2 SVGEGT. DNA of the CDR3: TGTGCCAGCAGTGACCCAGCGTCCTACGAGCAGTACTTC. Translated: CASSDPASYEQYF.

This clonotype was observed at least ten times. The V gene is TRBV7-8, the J gene TRBJ2-7; no clear D. This CDR3 contains 15 residues. V lost 2 bases and J 0 bases, leaving 11 bases between the germline ends. Germline V CDR1 and CDR2: SGHVS, FQNEAQ. The CDR3 region is CASSLRPGSSYEQYF. The CDR3 DNA reads TGTGCCAGCAGCTTACGTCCCGGTAGCTCCTACGAGCAGTACTTC.

The rearrangement links TRBV10-2 to TRBJ2-1; a possible D gene is TRBD2 (5 bases). The length of the CDR3 is 14 residues. CDR1 and CDR2 (germline): WSHSY, SAAADI. The V gene lost 1 base and the J gene lost 5 bases, with 9 bases spanning the gap. The CDR3 spells CASSEFGGHNEQFF. CDR3 DNA sequence: TGCGCCAGCAGTGAGTTCGGAGGCCACAATGAGCAGTTCTTC.

This chain connects TRBV7-9 to TRBJ1-6; 8 positions agree with TRBD1. V lost 5 bases to trimming and J lost 9 bases; unmatched junction nucleotides: 12. This CDR3 is built from 16 residues. Per the germline V gene, CDR1 is SEHNR and CDR2 is FQNEAQ (reference sequence). CDR3 residues: CASSAGGAVVGSPLHF. DNA of the CDR3: TGTGCCAGCAGCGCAGGGGGCGCAGTGGTAGGTTCACCCCTCCACTTT.

This clonotype is classed as medium-sized. The rearrangement joins TRBV7-2 to TRBJ1-6; 7 positions agree with TRBD1. Germline V gene sequence: CDR1 SGHTA, CDR2 FQGNSA. V dropped 5 bases and J dropped 13; count of bases not matched to a gene: 11. This CDR3 is built from 14 residues. CDR3 in amino acids: CASSPRTGQNPLHF. CDR3 bases: TGTGCCAGCAGCCCAAGGACAGGCCAGAATCCCCTCCACTTT.

For the CDR3, the DNA is TGTGCCAGTACTCCAGGAGGGGGTCAGCCCCAGCATTTT. Its translation is CASTPGGGQPQHF. V usage is TRBV19 and J usage is TRBJ1-5; D is perhaps TRBD1 (6 bases). The V end lost 7 bases, the J end lost 6 bases, and 13 bases lay between the germline ends. This CDR3 spans 13 amino acids. Germline CDR1 LNHDA, CDR2 SQIVND (reference sequence).

The table lists this clonotype with a few counts. The chain has TRBV28 and TRBJ1-2; a weak D match, TRBD1 (6 bases). V lost 6 bases and J lost 4, with 15 bases in between. The germline gives CDR1 MDHEN, CDR2 SYDVKM. The CDR3 totals 14 residues. This chain's CDR3 is CASRTTGLAYGYTF. For the CDR3, the DNA is TGTGCCAGCAGAACTACAGGGTTAGCCTATGGCTACACCTTC.

A few counts support this clonotype. This sequence joins TRBV20-1 and TRBJ2-3; no firm D call. Germline V gene sequence: CDR1 DFQATT, CDR2 SNEGSKA (reference sequence). The V and J ends lost 0 bases and 0 bases respectively, with 7 bases between them. This CDR3 has 14 residues. CDR3 DNA: TGCAGTGCTAGAGATGTAAAGAGCACAGATACGCAGTATTTT. Its protein is CSARDVKSTDTQYF.

The chain's CDR3 is CASSGGSSSYEQYF. The CDR3 nucleotides are TGCGCCAGCAGTGGGGGGTCAAGCTCCTACGAGCAGTACTTC. V and J are TRBV5-1 and TRBJ2-7, with D possibly TRBD2 on 6 matching bases. This CDR3 is 14 amino acids long. Germline V lookup: CDR1 SGHRS, CDR2 YFSETQ. The V end was cut by 5 bases, the J end by 0 bases, with 12 bases between. Using reference TRBV5-1 and TRBJ2-7 for the parts outside the CDR3, the full variable domain is KAGVTQTPRYLIKTRGQQVTLSCSPISGHRSVSWYQQTPGQGLQFLFEYFSETQRNKGNFPGRFSGRQFSNSRSEMNVSTLELGDSALYLCASSGGSSSYEQYFGPGTRLTVT.

In the case of this clonotype: This may come from a read error, since a much larger clone is one base off. The chain couples TRBV7-3 to TRBJ2-2; D gene ambiguous. The CDR3 consists of 15 residues. CDR1 and CDR2 (germline): SGHTA, FQGTGA. The CDR3 reads CASGLRARIGGELFF. The DNA of the CDR3 is TGTGCCAGCGGCTTAAGAGCGCGGATCGGGGGGGAGCTGTTTTTT. The complete variable domain, with remaining parts taken from reference TRBV7-3 and TRBJ2-2, reads GAGVSQTPSNKVTEKGKYVELRCDPISGHTALYWYRQSLGQGPEFLIYFQGTGAADDSGLPNDRFFAVRPEGSVSTLKIQRTERGDSAVYLCASGLRARIGGELFFGEGSRLTVL.

The rearrangement links TRBV5-4 to TRBJ1-6; D is undetermined. CDR3 size: 15 residues. Germline V gene lookup returns CDR1 SGHNT and CDR2 YYREEE (reference sequence). V was shortened by 4 bases and J by 8 bases, with 16 bases between the two germline ends. CDR3 nucleotide sequence: TGTGCCAGCAGCCCAAAAGGCGACAAGGATTCACCCCTCCACTTT. Protein product: CASSPKGDKDSPLHF.

This clonotype has a count of ten or more. V gene TRBV11-1 combines with J gene TRBJ2-5; D is undetermined. Germline CDR1 and CDR2: SGHAT and FQDESV (reference sequence). Trimming left V 2 bases short and J 4 bases short, with 14 bases between. The CDR3 has 15 amino acids. The CDR3 DNA sequence: TGTGCCAGCAGCTTAAGTCGACCCAACGGAGAGACCCAGTACTTC. Translating gives CASSLSRPNGETQYF.

The sample holds a few counts of this clonotype. The gene calls are TRBV5-4 and TRBJ2-5; the D gene is possibly TRBD1 (5 bases). The CDR3 sequence is 13 residues long. The V end lost 2 bases, the J end lost 2 bases, and 7 bases lay between the germline ends. Germline CDR1 is SGHNT and CDR2 is YYREEE (reference sequence). The CDR3 coding sequence is TGTGCCAGCAGCTTCAGGGCTCAAGAGACCCAGTACTTC. This sequence encodes CASSFRAQETQYF. The full variable domain, completed using reference TRBV5-4 and TRBJ2-5, is ETGVTQSPTHLIKTRGQQVTLRCSSQSGHNTVSWYQQALGQGPQFIFQYYREEENGRGNFPPRFSGLQFPNYSSELNVNALELDDSALYLCASSFRAQETQYFGPGTRLLVL.

The chain employs TRBV7-8 and TRBJ2-1; 11 nucleotides align to TRBD2. The CDR3 runs to 15 residues. V gave up 7 bases and J gave up 7 bases; unmatched junction bases: 9. The V gene's germline CDR1 is SGHVS and CDR2 FQNEAQ. CDR3 region: CASTSIAGGQNEQFF. The CDR3 coding sequence is TGTGCCAGCACCAGTATAGCGGGGGGGCAGAATGAGCAGTTCTTC.

This clonotype has only a few counts. This chain connects TRBV7-6 to TRBJ2-7, with D unresolved. From germline, CDR1 is SGHVS and CDR2 FNYEAQ. Trimming took 1 base from V and 7 from J, leaving 11 bases between them. The CDR3 is made up of 13 amino acids. The CDR3 is CASSLGTAKEQYF. CDR3 nucleotides: TGTGCCAGCAGCTTAGGCACGGCGAAGGAGCAGTACTTC.

This clonotype was counted ten times or more. This chain joins TRBV19 and TRBJ2-1; D is unclear. The V gene's germline CDR1 is LNHDA and CDR2 SQIVND (reference sequence). With 3 bases removed from V and 6 bases from J, the gap between germline ends came to 15 bases. The CDR3 spans 15 residues. The CDR3 loop reads CASSISAAAPNEQFF. The DNA of the CDR3 is TGTGCCAGTAGTATTTCGGCGGCGGCGCCCAATGAGCAGTTCTTC.

Worth noting for this clonotype: Mismatch with germline at one junction end may stem from a read error. J is TRBJ1-5 and V is TRBV18; no firm D call. The length of the CDR3 is 14 residues. The V gene's germline CDR1 is KGHSH and CDR2 LQKENI. CDR3 sequence: CASSPGIKDQPQDF. CDR3 bases: TGTGCCAGCTCACCAGGTATTAAAGATCAGCCCCAGGATTTT.

This clonotype was recorded many times. V is TRBV7-8 and J is TRBJ2-2; weak D call: TRBD1 (5 bases). The germline V gene encodes CDR1 SGHVS and CDR2 FQNEAQ. This CDR3 spans 16 amino acids. The V end was cut by 1 base, the J end by 2 bases, with 11 bases between. The CDR3 DNA is TGTGCCAGCAGCTTAGACAGGTCGACCAACACCGGGGAGCTGTTTTTT. This sequence encodes CASSLDRSTNTGELFF.